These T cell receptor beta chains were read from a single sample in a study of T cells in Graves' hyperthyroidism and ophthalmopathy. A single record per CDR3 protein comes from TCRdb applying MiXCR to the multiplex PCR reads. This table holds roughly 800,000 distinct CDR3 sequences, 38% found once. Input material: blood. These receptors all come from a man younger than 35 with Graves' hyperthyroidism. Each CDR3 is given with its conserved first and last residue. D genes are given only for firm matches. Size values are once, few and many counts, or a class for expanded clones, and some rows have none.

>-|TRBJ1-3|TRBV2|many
TGTGCCAGCACCTCGTCTTACACGGCGAACACCATATATTTT
CASTSSYTANTIYF
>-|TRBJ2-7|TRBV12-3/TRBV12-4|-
TGTGCCAGCAGCCGTTTTGGGATCCGCTACGAGCAGTACTTC
CASSRFGIRYEQYF
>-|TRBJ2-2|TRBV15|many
TGTGCCACCAGCAGAGATATGGCGGGGAACACCGGGGAGCTGTTTTTT
CATSRDMAGNTGELFF
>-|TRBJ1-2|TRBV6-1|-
TGTGCCAGCAGTGAAGCGCTTCGCGGGATGGGCGTGTATGGCTACACCTTC
CASSEALRGMGVYGYTF
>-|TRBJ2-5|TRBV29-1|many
TGCAGCGTCAACGGACAAGAGACCCAGTACTTC
CSVNGQETQYF
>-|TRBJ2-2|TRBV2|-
TGTGCCAGCAAAATTGAGGGTTTCGGCGGGGAGCTGTTTTTT
CASKIEGFGGELFF
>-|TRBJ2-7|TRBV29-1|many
TGCAGCGGTGTACAGGGTGTGGGTATCGGCGAGCAGTACTTC
CSGVQGVGIGEQYF
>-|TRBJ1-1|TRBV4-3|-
TGCGCCAGCAGCCAAGATCGGGGGCCGACGAACACTGAAGCTTTCTTT
CASSQDRGPTNTEAFF
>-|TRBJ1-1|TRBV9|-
TGTGCCAGCAGCGTAGCTGGGAGGGGGGAGACTGAAGCTTTCTTT
CASSVAGRGETEAFF
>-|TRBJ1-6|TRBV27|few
TGTGCCAGCAGTTTATGGGGGACGGAATCACCCCTCCACTTT
CASSLWGTESPLHF
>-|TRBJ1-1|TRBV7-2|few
TGTGCCAGCAGCCCGAACTCGGGACTTGTGAACACTGAAGCTTTCTTT
CASSPNSGLVNTEAFF
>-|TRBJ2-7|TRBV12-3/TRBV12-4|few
TGTGCCAGCAGTAAAGGGATTGTGCAGTACTTC
CASSKGIVQYF
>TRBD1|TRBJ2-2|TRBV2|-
TGTGCCAGCAGTCTCTGGGGACAGGGGGCTACCGGGGAGCTGTTTTTT
CASSLWGQGATGELFF
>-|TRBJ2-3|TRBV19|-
TGTGCCACCTCTCGCCAGCGAGGAACAGGTACGCAGTATTTT
CATSRQRGTGTQYF
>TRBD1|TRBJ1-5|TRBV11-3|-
TGTGCCAGCAGTCCGTCGACAGGGATTGGGGGGGATCAGCCCCAGCATTTT
CASSPSTGIGGDQPQHF
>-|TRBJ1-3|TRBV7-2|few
TGTGCCAGCAGACTCGACAGAGCCTCTGGAAACACCATATATTTT
CASRLDRASGNTIYF
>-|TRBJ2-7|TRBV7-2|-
TGTGCCAGCAGCCAAGCGGATGGGGCGAACGAAAACGAGCAGTACTTC
CASSQADGANENEQYF
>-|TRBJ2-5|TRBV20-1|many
TGCAGTGCTCGGGTGGCCCTGACTAGTATTGGGACGGAGACCCAGTACTTC
CSARVALTSIGTETQYF
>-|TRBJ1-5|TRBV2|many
TGTGCCAGCTTATCAGGGGTACCGAATCAGCCCCAGCATTTT
CASLSGVPNQPQHF
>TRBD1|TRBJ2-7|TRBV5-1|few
TGCGCCAGCAGCTTGCAGGGACAGGGAACCGAGCAGTACTTC
CASSLQGQGTEQYF
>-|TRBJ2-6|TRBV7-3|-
TGTGCCAGCAGCTTAAGAGGCAGGGCGAGCTCTGGGGCCAACGTCCTGACTTTC
CASSLRGRASSGANVLTF
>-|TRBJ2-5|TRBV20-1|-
TGCAGTGCTAGGGTCACCCGGGACCCGGCCGGGGAGACCCAGTACTTC
CSARVTRDPAGETQYF
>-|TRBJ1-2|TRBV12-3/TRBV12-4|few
TGTGCCAGCAGTTCTCAAACCTATGGCTACACCTTC
CASSSQTYGYTF
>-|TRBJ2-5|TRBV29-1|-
TGCAGCGTGGTCACAGGGGGGGTTGAAGAGACCCAGTACTTC
CSVVTGGVEETQYF
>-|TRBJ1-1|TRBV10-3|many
TGTGCCATCAGTGAGTCTCGGTCCCACTCAGCTTTCTTT
CAISESRSHSAFF
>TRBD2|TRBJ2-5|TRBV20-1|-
TGCAGTGCTAGCGGGCTAGCGGGGAAAGAGACCCAGTACTTC
CSASGLAGKETQYF
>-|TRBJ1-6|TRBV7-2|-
TGTGCCAGCAGCCGCAGGGGAACAGGGTTACCCCTCCACTTT
CASSRRGTGLPLHF
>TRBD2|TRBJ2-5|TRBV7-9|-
TGTGCCAGCAGCTTAAGGAGGCTAGCGGGAGAGACCCAGTACTTC
CASSLRRLAGETQYF
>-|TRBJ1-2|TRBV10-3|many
TGTGCCATCCAACGGGATAACTATGGCTACACCTTC
CAIQRDNYGYTF